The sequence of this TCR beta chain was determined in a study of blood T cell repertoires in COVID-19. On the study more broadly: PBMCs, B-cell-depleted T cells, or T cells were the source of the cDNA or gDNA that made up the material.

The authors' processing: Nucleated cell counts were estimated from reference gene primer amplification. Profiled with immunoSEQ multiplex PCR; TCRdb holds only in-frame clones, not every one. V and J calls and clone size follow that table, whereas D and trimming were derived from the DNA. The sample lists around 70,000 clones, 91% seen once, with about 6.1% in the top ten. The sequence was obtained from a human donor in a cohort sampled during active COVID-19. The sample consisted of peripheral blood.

Here the CDR3 DNA reads TGTGCCAGCTCACAATCCTTGGAGGATGAAAAACTGTTTTTT. Its translation: CASSQSLEDEKLFF. V and J are TRBV18 and TRBJ1-4; unclear D gene. This CDR3 is built from 14 residues. V lost 4 bases, J lost 6 bases, and 12 bases lay in between. Germline CDR1 is KGHSH and CDR2 is LQKENI. The whole variable domain, remainder taken from reference TRBV18 and TRBJ1-4, is NAGVMQNPRHLVRRRGQEARLRCSPMKGHSHVYWYRQLPEEGLKFMVYLQKENIIDESGMPKERFSAEFPKEGPSILRIQQVVRGDSAAYFCASSQSLEDEKLFFGSGTQLSVL.